A single sample is the source of the 19 T cell receptor beta chains below, sequenced in a study of neoadjuvant anti-PD-1 for oral cavity cancer. This table comes from immunoSEQ multiplex PCR, and its TCRdb copy is limited to in-frame clones, with some not included. The data show approximately 12,000 clones, roughly 70% seen once. Specimen: tumor tissue, collected before nivolumab (anti-PD-1) treatment. The receptors shown here come from a person aged 35-79 years with oral cavity squamous cell carcinoma. The donor label of this sample is uncertain.

This CDR3 reads CAISEGLGPSTDTQYF. In DNA form, the CDR3 reads TGTGCCATCAGTGAGGGCCTTGGGCCCTCCACAGATACGCAGTATTTT. This chain uses TRBV10-3 with TRBJ2-3; no clear D gene. Germline V gives CDR1 ENHRY, CDR2 SYGVKD. There are 16 residues in the CDR3. V dropped 2 bases and J dropped 2 bases, with 14 bases sitting between them.

The rearrangement links TRBV5-4 to TRBJ1-1; weak D call: TRBD1 (6 bases). The germline V gene encodes CDR1 SGHNT and CDR2 YYREEE (reference sequence). CDR3 size: 15 residues. V shed 0 bases and J shed 6 bases, with 15 bases lying between them. The CDR3 DNA reads as TGTGCCAGCAGCTTGGCCCCAGGGGCGCAATCTGAAGCTTTCTTT. Amino acid sequence: CASSLAPGAQSEAFF.

The chain carries TRBV5-1 and TRBJ1-5; no clear D gene. The V gene's germline CDR1 is SGHRS and CDR2 YFSETQ. This CDR3 has 13 amino acids. V was clipped by 0 bases and J by 3 bases, with 4 bases between them. CDR3 DNA: TGCGCCAGCAGCTTGGCCCCCAATCAGCCCCAGCATTTT. Protein product: CASSLAPNQPQHF.

A few counts support this clone. One end of the junction does not line up with germline, which may come from a read error. The V call is TRBV19, the J call TRBJ1-5; D perhaps matches TRBD1 (5 bases). In germline, CDR1 is LNHDA, CDR2 SQIVND (reference sequence). The CDR3 covers 11 residues. In DNA form, the CDR3 reads TGTGCCAGTAGGATAGGGGAGGTAGTGAATTTT. Encoded protein: CASRIGEVVNF.

As DNA, the CDR3 is TGTGCCAGCAGTGTAAACAATGAGCAGTTCTTC. Amino acids: CASSVNNEQFF. The genes are TRBV2 and TRBJ2-1, with no clear D. The germline V and J ends were trimmed by 4 bases and 5 bases, with 3 bases remaining between them. Germline V gives CDR1 SNHLY, CDR2 FYNNEI. CDR3 length: 11 residues.

J is TRBJ1-1 and V is TRBV19; D not resolved. V dropped 4 bases and J dropped 1 base, with 22 bases sitting between them. The CDR3 is made up of 18 amino acids. Per the germline V gene, CDR1 is LNHDA and CDR2 is SQIVND (reference sequence). The CDR3 nucleotides are TGTGCCAGTAGTAAGTGGGCCGCCTCTGTTACTTCGAACACTGAAGCTTTCTTT. This encodes CASSKWAASVTSNTEAFF.

The V gene is TRBV11-3, the J gene TRBJ2-3, with D perhaps matching TRBD2 (6 bases). Trimming pared 6 bases from V and 4 bases from J, leaving 11 bases between. CDR1 SGHNT and CDR2 YENEEA come from the germline V gene. This CDR3 has 13 residues. CDR3 in amino acids: CASSSTGADTQYF. DNA for the CDR3: TGTGCCAGCAGTTCGACGGGAGCAGATACGCAGTATTTT.

This clone occurred a few times. The chain carries TRBV7-7 and TRBJ2-1; the D gene is possibly TRBD2 (6 bases). The germline V gene has CDR1 SSHAT and CDR2 FNYEAQ (reference sequence). Trimming removed 5 bases from V and 5 bases from J, with 16 bases in between. The CDR3 is 15 residues long. CDR3 amino acids: CASSPGLGIHNEQFF. The CDR3 DNA sequence: TGTGCCAGCAGCCCGGGACTTGGGATCCACAATGAGCAGTTCTTC.

The chain has TRBV18 and TRBJ2-1; D is possibly TRBD1 (5 bases). CDR3 length: 12 amino acids. Trimming left V 8 bases short and J 7 bases short, with 12 bases between. Germline V gene lookup returns CDR1 KGHSH and CDR2 LQKENI. CDR3 DNA: TGTGCCAGCCGGGCCGCAGGGAATGAGCAGTTCTTC. Its protein product is CASRAAGNEQFF.

The rearrangement joins TRBV7-9 to TRBJ1-4, with D hard to call. This CDR3 contains 16 residues. CDR1 and CDR2 (germline): SEHNR, FQNEAQ (reference sequence). V lost 1 base, J lost 4 bases, and 13 bases lay in between. This CDR3 reads CASSLVAGYFNEKLFF. CDR3 in DNA: TGTGCCAGCAGCTTAGTCGCGGGGTACTTTAATGAAAAACTGTTTTTT.

The table lists this clone with a few counts. This chain links TRBV7-9 with TRBJ2-5, with D possibly TRBD2 on 5 matching bases. V lost 1 base, J lost 4 bases, and 13 bases lay in between. From germline, CDR1 is SEHNR and CDR2 FQNEAQ (reference sequence). This CDR3 has 15 residues. CDR3 DNA: TGTGCCAGCAGCTTAGGAACACTAGAAAGAGAGACCCAGTACTTC. This codes for CASSLGTLERETQYF. Supplemented by reference TRBV7-9 and TRBJ2-5, the full variable domain reads DTGVSQNPRHKITKRGQNVTFRCDPISEHNRLYWYRQTLGQGPEFLTYFQNEAQLEKSRLLSDRFSAERPKGSFSTLEIQRTEQGDSAMYLCASSLGTLERETQYFGPGTRLLVL.

This clone came up once. This rearrangement joins TRBV18 to TRBJ1-5; D gene uncertain. The CDR3 has 17 residues. With 2 bases removed from V and 1 base from J, the gap between germline ends came to 15 bases. The germline V gene encodes CDR1 KGHSH and CDR2 LQKENI. The CDR3 is CASSPRAAAFSNQPQHF. The CDR3 DNA is TGTGCCAGCTCACCAAGAGCTGCTGCTTTCAGCAATCAGCCCCAGCATTTT.

The chain links TRBV13 to TRBJ1-1; D possibly corresponds to TRBD1 (5 bases). Trimming took off 7 bases at V and 1 base at J, with 16 bases between the two ends. The CDR3 runs 15 residues. The germline CDR1 and CDR2 sequences are PRHDT and FYEKMQ (reference sequence). CDR3 sequence: CASTSARQPNTEAFF. The CDR3 region has the DNA TGTGCCAGCACCTCGGCCAGACAGCCGAACACTGAAGCTTTCTTT. Full variable domain (missing parts from reference TRBV13 and TRBJ1-1): AAGVIQSPRHLIKEKRETATLKCYPIPRHDTVYWYQQGPGQDPQFLISFYEKMQSDKGSIPDRFSAQQFSDYHSELNMSSLELGDSALYFCASTSARQPNTEAFFGQGTRLTVV.

This clone has just a few counts. The rearrangement joins TRBV28 to TRBJ1-1; D not resolved. The germline CDR1 and CDR2 sequences are MDHEN and SYDVKM. With 7 bases removed from V and 6 bases from J, the gap between germline ends came to 18 bases. The CDR3 is made up of 14 amino acids. This chain's CDR3 is CASKAAPSRPEAFF. CDR3 DNA sequence: TGTGCCAGCAAGGCAGCGCCCAGTAGGCCTGAAGCTTTCTTT.

The chain links TRBV19 to TRBJ2-7; possibly TRBD1 for D (6 bases). Looked up from germline, CDR1 is LNHDA and CDR2 is SQIVND (reference sequence). Trimming shortened V by 1 base and J by 3 bases, and 7 bases separated the two germline ends. This CDR3 spans 13 amino acids. CDR3 region: CASSIARGYEQYF. The CDR3 bases are TGTGCCAGTAGTATAGCCAGGGGCTACGAGCAGTACTTC. The variable domain in full, with the rest retrieved from reference TRBV19 and TRBJ2-7, is DGGITQSPKYLFRKEGQNVTLSCEQNLNHDAMYWYRQDPGQGLRLIYYSQIVNDFQKGDIAEGYSVSREKKESFPLTVTSAQKNPTAFYLCASSIARGYEQYFGPGTRLTVT.

This clone was detected only a few times. The gene calls are TRBV7-9 and TRBJ1-1; D gene uncertain. There are 13 residues in the CDR3. Germline CDR1 and CDR2: SEHNR and FQNEAQ (reference sequence). The V end was cut by 1 base, the J end by 3 bases, with 6 bases between. CDR3 sequence (DNA): TGTGCCAGCAGCTTAGGCGGTGACACTGAAGCTTTCTTT. This translates into CASSLGGDTEAFF.

The chain links TRBV5-1 to TRBJ1-2, with 9 bases identical to TRBD1. CDR1 SGHRS and CDR2 YFSETQ come from the germline V gene. The CDR3 is made up of 16 amino acids. Germline trimming cut 3 bases from V and 7 bases from J; bases unmatched to any gene: 13. In DNA, the CDR3 is TGCGCCAGCAGCTCGAATACAGGGGGCGCGGCGGGTGGCTACACCTTC. Translated, it gives CASSSNTGGAAGGYTF.

The chain has TRBV19 and TRBJ1-2, with D perhaps matching TRBD1 (5 bases). The CDR3 length is 15 residues. Germline CDR1 reads LNHDA; CDR2 reads SQIVND (reference sequence). The ends were cut back, 10 bases at V and 1 base at J, with 19 bases in the middle. CDR3 nucleotide sequence: TGTGCCACCACAACCCCAGGGAGAAATAACTATGGCTACACCTTC. Encoded protein: CATTTPGRNNYGYTF.

This clone came up once. V gene TRBV7-8 combines with J gene TRBJ1-1; perhaps TRBD1 as D (6 bases). Trimming left V 5 bases short and J 3 bases short, with 16 bases between. The CDR3 is 15 amino acids. In germline, CDR1 is SGHVS, CDR2 FQNEAQ. The CDR3 protein is CASSLYRVGDTEAFF. The CDR3 region has the DNA TGTGCCAGCAGCCTATACAGGGTCGGTGACACTGAAGCTTTCTTT.